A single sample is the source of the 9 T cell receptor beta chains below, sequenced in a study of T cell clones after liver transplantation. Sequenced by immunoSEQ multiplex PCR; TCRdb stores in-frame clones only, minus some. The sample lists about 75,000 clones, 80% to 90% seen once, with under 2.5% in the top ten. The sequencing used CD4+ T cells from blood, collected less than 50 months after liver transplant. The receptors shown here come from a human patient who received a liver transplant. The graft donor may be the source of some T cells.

The CDR3 protein is CASSLNVARMNYGYTF. The CDR3 nucleotides read TGTGCCAGCAGCTTGAATGTGGCCAGGATGAACTATGGCTACACCTTC. This sequence joins TRBV5-6 and TRBJ1-2; the D is unclear. The CDR3 spans 16 residues. Germline V gives CDR1 SGHDT, CDR2 YYEEEE. V was shortened by 1 base and J by 2 bases, with 15 bases between the two germline ends.

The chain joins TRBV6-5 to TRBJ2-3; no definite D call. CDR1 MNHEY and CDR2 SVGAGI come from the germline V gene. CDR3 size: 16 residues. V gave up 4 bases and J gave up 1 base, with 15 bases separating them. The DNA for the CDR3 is TGTGCCAGCAGTTTGTCTACCGCCCTGGGCACAGATACGCAGTATTTT. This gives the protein CASSLSTALGTDTQYF.

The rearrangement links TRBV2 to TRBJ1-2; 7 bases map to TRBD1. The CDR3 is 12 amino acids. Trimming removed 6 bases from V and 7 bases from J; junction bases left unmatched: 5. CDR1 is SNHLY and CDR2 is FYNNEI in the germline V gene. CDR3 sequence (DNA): TGTGCCAGCAGGCCAGGACAGGTTGGCTACACCTTC. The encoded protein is CASRPGQVGYTF.

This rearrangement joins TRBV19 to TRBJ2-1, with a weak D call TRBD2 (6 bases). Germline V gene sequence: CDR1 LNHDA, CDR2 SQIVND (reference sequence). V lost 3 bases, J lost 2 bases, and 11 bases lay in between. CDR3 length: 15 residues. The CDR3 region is CASSISSSAYNEQFF. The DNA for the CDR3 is TGTGCCAGTAGTATCAGTTCTAGCGCCTACAATGAGCAGTTCTTC.

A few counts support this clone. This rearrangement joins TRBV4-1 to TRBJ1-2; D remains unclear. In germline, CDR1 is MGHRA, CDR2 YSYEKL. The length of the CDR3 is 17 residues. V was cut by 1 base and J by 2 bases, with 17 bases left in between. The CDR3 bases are TGCGCCAGCAGCCAAGGGATCACCGGACGGTTAAACTATGGCTACACCTTC. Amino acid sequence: CASSQGITGRLNYGYTF.

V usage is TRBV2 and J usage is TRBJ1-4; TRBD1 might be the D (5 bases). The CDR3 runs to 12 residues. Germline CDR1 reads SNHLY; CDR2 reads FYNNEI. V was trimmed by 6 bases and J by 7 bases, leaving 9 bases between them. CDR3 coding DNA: TGTGCCAGCAGGTGGAGGGGTGAAAAACTGTTTTTT. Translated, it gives CASRWRGEKLFF.

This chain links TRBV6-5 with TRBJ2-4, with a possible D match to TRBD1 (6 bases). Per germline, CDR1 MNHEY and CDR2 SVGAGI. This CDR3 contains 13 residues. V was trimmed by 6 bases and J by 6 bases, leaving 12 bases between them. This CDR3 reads CASSLTGTNIQYF. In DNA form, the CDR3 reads TGTGCCAGCAGCCTTACAGGGACAAACATTCAGTACTTC.

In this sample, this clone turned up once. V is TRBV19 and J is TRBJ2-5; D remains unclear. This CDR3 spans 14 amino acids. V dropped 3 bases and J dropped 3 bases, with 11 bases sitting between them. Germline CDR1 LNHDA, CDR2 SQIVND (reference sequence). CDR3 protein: CASSINAGKETQYF. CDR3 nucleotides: TGTGCCAGTAGTATTAATGCAGGAAAAGAGACCCAGTACTTC.

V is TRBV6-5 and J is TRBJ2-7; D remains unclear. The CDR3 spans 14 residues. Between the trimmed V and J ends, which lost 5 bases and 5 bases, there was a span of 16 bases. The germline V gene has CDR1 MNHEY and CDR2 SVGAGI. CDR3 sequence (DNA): TGTGCCAGCAGTGGGATGTTGGGCATCCACGAGCAGTACTTC. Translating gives CASSGMLGIHEQYF.